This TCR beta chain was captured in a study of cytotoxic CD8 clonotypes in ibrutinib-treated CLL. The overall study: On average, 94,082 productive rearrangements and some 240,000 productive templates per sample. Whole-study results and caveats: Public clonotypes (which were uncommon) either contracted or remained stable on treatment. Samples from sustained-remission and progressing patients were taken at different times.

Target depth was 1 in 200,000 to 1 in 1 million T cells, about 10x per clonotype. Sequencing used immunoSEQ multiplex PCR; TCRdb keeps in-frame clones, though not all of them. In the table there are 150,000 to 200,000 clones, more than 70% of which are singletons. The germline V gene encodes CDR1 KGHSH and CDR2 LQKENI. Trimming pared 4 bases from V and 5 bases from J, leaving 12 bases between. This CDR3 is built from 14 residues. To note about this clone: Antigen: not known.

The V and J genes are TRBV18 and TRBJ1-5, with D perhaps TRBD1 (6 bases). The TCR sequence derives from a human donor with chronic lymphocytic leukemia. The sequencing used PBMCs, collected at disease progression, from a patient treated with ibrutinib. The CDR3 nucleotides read TGTGCCAGCTCACTACAGGGTAAGGATCAGCCCCAGCATTTT. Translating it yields CASSLQGKDQPQHF.